The clone carrying this T cell receptor (beta chain) ranks as medium-sized. Antigen specificity is unknown. These data come from a study of T and B cells in COVID-19 patients. Study-level information: Blood was sampled from COVID-19 patients who were either actively infected or recovered.

The CDR3 has 14 amino acids. Per the germline V gene, CDR1 is LNHNV and CDR2 is YYDKDF (reference sequence). Each TRB amplification used about 250-550 ng of genomic DNA from blood. Whole-study results and caveats: Patients with COVID-19 reportedly showed strongly skewed T cell receptor beta variable and joining gene usage.

Multiplex PCR with BIOMED2 TRB-A/B primer pools amplified TRB rearrangements. TCRdb re-analysed the multiplex PCR reads in MiXCR, keeping a single row per CDR3 protein. The profile shows more than 15,000 distinct CDR3 sequences, 36% of them singletons. The source material was blood. The clonotype comes from a human donor with active COVID-19. This chain links TRBV15 with TRBJ2-2; D is tentatively TRBD1 or TRBD2 (5 bases each). The DNA for the CDR3 is TGTGCAACGCGAGGAGGACAGAACACCGGGGAGCTGTTTTTT. It specifies CATRGGQNTGELFF. Combining the CDR3 with reference TRBV15 and TRBJ2-2 gives the whole variable domain DAMVIQNPRYQVTQFGKPVTLSCSQTLNHNVMYWYQQKSSQAPKLLFHYYDKDFNNEADTPDNFQSRRPNTSFCFLDIRSPGLGDTAMYLCATRGGQNTGELFFGEGSRLTVL.